This is a list of T cell receptor beta chains from one sample in a study of cytomegalovirus exposure and HLA in healthy donors. Method: immunoSEQ multiplex PCR; TCRdb's copy keeps in-frame clones and lacks some. This table holds over 100,000 clones, roughly 63% found once. Source material: PBMCs. The receptors originated from a man aged 40-55 years in good health and CMV-seropositive. Both conserved end residues are part of each CDR3. The D gene is left open where the match is weak. Expanded clones are given a class, and other clones once, few, many or no size at all.

few,TRBD2,TRBJ2-7,TRBV30,TGTGCCTGGAATCGTATAGCGGGAAGAGTGCAGTACTTC,CAWNRIAGRVQYF
NA,NA,TRBJ1-2,TRBV14,TGTGCCAGCAGCCAGAGAAGTGGCTATGGCTACACCTTC,CASSQRSGYGYTF
NA,TRBD2,TRBJ2-2,TRBV6-4,TGTGCCAGCAGTGAAGCCGGGACTAGGGAAACCGGGGAGCTGTTTTTT,CASSEAGTRETGELFF
once,TRBD2,TRBJ2-1,TRBV9,TGTGCCAGCAGCGTAGTACAGCGGGGGGTTTACAATGAGCAGTTCTTC,CASSVVQRGVYNEQFF
NA,NA,TRBJ2-1,TRBV7-9,TGTGCCAGCAGCTTCGTCGGGAGTTCTTACAATGAGCAGTTCTTC,CASSFVGSSYNEQFF
once,NA,TRBJ2-2,TRBV11-2,TGTGCCAGCAGCTTAGAACCACCGAGCACCGGGGAGCTGTTTTTT,CASSLEPPSTGELFF
few,TRBD2,TRBJ2-2,TRBV28,TGTGCCAGCACCCCAGGGGGGACTAGCGGCACCGGGGAGCTGTTTTTT,CASTPGGTSGTGELFF
few,TRBD2,TRBJ2-3,TRBV29-1,TGCAGCGTTGAAGCTTGGACTAGCGGATCCACAGATACGCAGTATTTT,CSVEAWTSGSTDTQYF
NA,TRBD1,TRBJ2-3,TRBV28,TGTGCCAGCAGTTTTTCTCACGGGACAGGGGGCCCCGGAAGTGGCGACGATACGCAGTATTTT,CASSFSHGTGGPGSGDDTQYF
few,NA,TRBJ2-3,TRBV2,TGTGCCAGCTCTCCCAGGCTCACAGATACGCAGTATTTT,CASSPRLTDTQYF
NA,NA,TRBJ2-3,TRBV7-9,TGTGCCAGCAGCTTGGTGGGGGCCACAGATACGCAGTATTTT,CASSLVGATDTQYF
once,TRBD2,TRBJ2-7,TRBV10-3,TGTGCCACCGGACTAGCGGGAGTAAACGAGCAGTACTTC,CATGLAGVNEQYF
NA,NA,TRBJ2-2,TRBV4-1,TGCGCCAGCAGCCTACAGTCTATCCTGAACACCGGGGAGCTGTTTTTT,CASSLQSILNTGELFF
few,TRBD2,TRBJ2-1,TRBV29-1,TGCAGCGTTGTAGGGACTAGCGGCTCCTACAATGAGCAGTTCTTC,CSVVGTSGSYNEQFF
NA,NA,TRBJ2-7,TRBV5-8,TGTGCCAGCAGCTTGGAGGCAGGCTTCACCTACGAGCAGTACTTC,CASSLEAGFTYEQYF
NA,NA,TRBJ2-1,TRBV2,TGTGCCAGTTGTCCCGGCGGCTATGAGCAGTTCTTC,CASCPGGYEQFF
few,TRBD1,TRBJ2-7,TRBV7-9,TGTGCCAGCAGCTTCTCCGGGACAGTTTTGTACGAGCAGTACTTC,CASSFSGTVLYEQYF
NA,TRBD1,TRBJ2-7,TRBV5-8,TGTGCCAGCAGCTTGGAGAGCACAGGGGGCCCTCCTTGGCAGTACTTC,CASSLESTGGPPWQYF
NA,NA,TRBJ1-5,TRBV7-8,TGTGCCAGCAGCTTAGGGGCAGGGGGCAATCAGCCCCAGCATTTT,CASSLGAGGNQPQHF
NA,NA,TRBJ2-2,TRBV14,TGTGCCAGCAGCCAATTAAGTGGCCGAACCGGGGAGCTGTTTTTT,CASSQLSGRTGELFF
few,TRBD2,TRBJ2-7,TRBV9,TGTGCCAGCAGCGGATGGACTAGCGGGATTTCCACCTACGAGCAGTACTTC,CASSGWTSGISTYEQYF
few,NA,TRBJ1-1,TRBV29-1,TGCAGCGTTGAAGATCTGGGGAGAGGGTCTGTCGGGGGACGGACTGAAGCTTTCTTT,CSVEDLGRGSVGGRTEAFF
NA,NA,TRBJ2-7,TRBV15,TGTGCCACCAGCAGGGAGGGTGGGGGAACCTACGAGCAGTACTTC,CATSREGGGTYEQYF
few,NA,TRBJ1-1,TRBV28,TGTGCCAGCAGTTTATCTTCGGTACCTGAAGCTTTCTTT,CASSLSSVPEAFF
NA,NA,TRBJ2-7,TRBV29-1,TGCAGCGTTGTACAGGGAGTCTACGAGCAGTACTTC,CSVVQGVYEQYF
NA,NA,TRBJ1-5,TRBV4-2,TGTGCCAGCAGCCAAGAAGGGCGGGCGGGTCAGCCCCAGCATTTT,CASSQEGRAGQPQHF
NA,TRBD1,TRBJ2-7,TRBV15,TGTGCCACCAGCAGAGGACAGGGGGCGAGACGGTACGAGCAGTACTTC,CATSRGQGARRYEQYF
NA,NA,TRBJ1-5,TRBV18,TGTGCCAGCTCACAGACTGACAGAGTCCTGAATCAGCCCCAGCATTTT,CASSQTDRVLNQPQHF
NA,NA,TRBJ1-5,TRBV6-1,TGTGCCAGCAGTGAAGCCCCAACGAAGTTCCGGGGAGCCCAGCATTTT,CASSEAPTKFRGAQHF
NA,NA,TRBJ2-3,TRBV5-1,TGCGCCAGCAGTCGCGCTCCCTTGGAGGATACGCAGTATTTT,CASSRAPLEDTQYF
NA,TRBD1,TRBJ1-2,TRBV30,TGTGCCTGGACCCCAGGGACAGGGGGCATATATGGCTACACCTTC,CAWTPGTGGIYGYTF
NA,NA,TRBJ2-6,TRBV7-9,TGTGCCAGCAGCTCTCCGGGGAGCTCTGGGGCCAACGTCCTGACTTTC,CASSSPGSSGANVLTF
many,NA,TRBJ1-2,TRBV27,TGTGCCACCAAATCACAGGGATGGAACTATGGCTACACCTTC,CATKSQGWNYGYTF
NA,NA,TRBJ2-7,TRBV28,TGTGCCAGCAGTCATACAGAGCTTCCCAACTACGAGCAGTACTTC,CASSHTELPNYEQYF
NA,NA,TRBJ1-3,TRBV7-3,TGTGCCAGCAGCTTAAATCAAGGAAACACCATATATTTT,CASSLNQGNTIYF